This T cell receptor (beta chain) was captured in a study of blood T cells in healthy people across ages. Every donor gave 9 to 10 milliliters of peripheral blood. With respect to this clonotype: Antigen unknown.

The CDR3 extends over 13 amino acids. CDR1 LGHNA and CDR2 YNFKEQ come from the germline V gene. V gave up 3 bases and J gave up 7 bases, with 12 bases separating them. Study-level points and caveats: Long-lived and aged donors differed, with more naive CD4+ cells and higher diversity in the long-lived. Estimated diversity, derived from one million T cells, was regarded as an underestimate.

A second PCR, run for about 7 to 11 cycles, used a sample-barcoded 5' primer plus a J-beta primer mix. One entry per CDR3 protein results from TCRdb running MiXCR on the 5' RACE reads. This table holds hundreds of thousands of distinct CDR3 sequences, 58% found once. V and J are TRBV4-2 and TRBJ1-2; no definite D call. The specimen sequenced was blood. This TCR derives from a man aged 30 to 45 in good health. CDR3 DNA: TGTGCCAGCAGCCATCGGCGGTCAAGTGGCTACACCTTC. The encoded protein is CASSHRRSSGYTF.